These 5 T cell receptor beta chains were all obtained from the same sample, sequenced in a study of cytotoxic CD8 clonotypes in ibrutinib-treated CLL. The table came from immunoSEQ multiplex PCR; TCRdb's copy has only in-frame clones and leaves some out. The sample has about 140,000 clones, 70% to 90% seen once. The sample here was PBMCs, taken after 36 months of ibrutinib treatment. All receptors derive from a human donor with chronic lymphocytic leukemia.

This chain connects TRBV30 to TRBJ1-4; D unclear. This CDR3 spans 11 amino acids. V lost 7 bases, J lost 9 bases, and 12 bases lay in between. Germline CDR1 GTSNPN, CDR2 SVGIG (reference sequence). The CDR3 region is CASDGRKKLFF. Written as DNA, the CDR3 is TGTGCCTCGGATGGCCGAAAAAAACTGTTTTTT.

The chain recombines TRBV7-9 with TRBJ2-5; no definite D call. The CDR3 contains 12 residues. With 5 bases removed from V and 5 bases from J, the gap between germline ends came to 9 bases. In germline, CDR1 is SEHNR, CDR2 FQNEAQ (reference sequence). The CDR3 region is CASSPDVETQYF. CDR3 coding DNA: TGTGCCAGCAGCCCAGATGTTGAGACCCAGTACTTC.

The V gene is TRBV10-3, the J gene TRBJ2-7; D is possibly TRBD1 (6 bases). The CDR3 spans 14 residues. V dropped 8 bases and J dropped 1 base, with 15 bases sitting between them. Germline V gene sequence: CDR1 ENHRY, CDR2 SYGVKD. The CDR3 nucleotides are TGTGCCATCGGTTCAGGGACAACATCCTACGAGCAGTACTTC. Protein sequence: CAIGSGTTSYEQYF.

In DNA form, the CDR3 reads TGCGCCAGCAGCCAAGATGAGGGAATATATGAGCAGTTCTTC. As protein: CASSQDEGIYEQFF. This chain joins TRBV4-1 and TRBJ2-1; maybe TRBD2 (5 bases). The germline V and J ends were trimmed by 0 bases and 8 bases, with 11 bases remaining between them. Germline CDR1 reads MGHRA; CDR2 reads YSYEKL. CDR3 length: 14 amino acids.

CDR3 sequence (DNA): TGTGCCAGCAGCCTCACGGCGATTAAACTGTTTTTT. This gives the protein CASSLTAIKLFF. V gene TRBV28 combines with J gene TRBJ1-4; D gene ambiguous. The germline V and J ends were trimmed by 6 bases and 11 bases, with 13 bases remaining between them. This CDR3 contains 12 residues. Looked up from germline, CDR1 is MDHEN and CDR2 is SYDVKM.